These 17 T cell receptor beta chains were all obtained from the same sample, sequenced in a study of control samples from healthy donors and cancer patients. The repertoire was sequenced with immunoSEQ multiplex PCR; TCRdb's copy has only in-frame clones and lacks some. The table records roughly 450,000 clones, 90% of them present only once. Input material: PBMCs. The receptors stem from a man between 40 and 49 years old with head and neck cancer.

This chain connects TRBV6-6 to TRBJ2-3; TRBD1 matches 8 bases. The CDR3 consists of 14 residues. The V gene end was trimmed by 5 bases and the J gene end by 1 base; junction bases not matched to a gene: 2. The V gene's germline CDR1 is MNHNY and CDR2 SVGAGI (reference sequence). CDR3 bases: TGTGCCAGCAGTGAGACAGGGGGCACAGATACGCAGTATTTT. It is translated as CASSETGGTDTQYF.

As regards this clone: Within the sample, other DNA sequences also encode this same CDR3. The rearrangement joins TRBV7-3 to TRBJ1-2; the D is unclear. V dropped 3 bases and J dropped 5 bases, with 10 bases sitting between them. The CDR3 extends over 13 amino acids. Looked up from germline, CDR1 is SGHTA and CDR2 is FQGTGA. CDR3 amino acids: CASSLRGGYGYTF. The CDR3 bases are TGTGCCAGCAGCTTGCGTGGAGGATATGGCTACACCTTC.

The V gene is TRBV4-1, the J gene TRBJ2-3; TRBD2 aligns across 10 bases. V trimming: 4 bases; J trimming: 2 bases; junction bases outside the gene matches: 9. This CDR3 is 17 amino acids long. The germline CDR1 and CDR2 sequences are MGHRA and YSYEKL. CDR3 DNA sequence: TGCGCCAGCAGCCCCCGATGGCTAGCGGGGGACACAGATACGCAGTATTTT. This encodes CASSPRWLAGDTDTQYF.

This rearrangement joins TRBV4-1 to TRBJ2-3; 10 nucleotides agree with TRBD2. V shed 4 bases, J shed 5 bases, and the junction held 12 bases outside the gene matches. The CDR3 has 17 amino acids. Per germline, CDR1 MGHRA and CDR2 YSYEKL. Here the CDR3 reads CASSPHSGGAWGDTQYF. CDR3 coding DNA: TGCGCCAGCAGCCCGCACAGCGGGGGGGCCTGGGGAGATACGCAGTATTTT.

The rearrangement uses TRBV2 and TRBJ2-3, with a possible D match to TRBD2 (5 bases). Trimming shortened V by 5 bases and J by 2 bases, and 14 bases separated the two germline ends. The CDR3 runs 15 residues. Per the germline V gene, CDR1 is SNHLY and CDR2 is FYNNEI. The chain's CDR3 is CASSLLATNTDTQYF. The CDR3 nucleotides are TGTGCCAGCAGTCTTCTAGCCACAAACACAGATACGCAGTATTTT.

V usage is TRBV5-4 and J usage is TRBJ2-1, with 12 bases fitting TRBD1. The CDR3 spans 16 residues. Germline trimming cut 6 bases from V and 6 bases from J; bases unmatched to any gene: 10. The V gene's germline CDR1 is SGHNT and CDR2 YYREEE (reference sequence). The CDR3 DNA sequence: TGTGCCAGCAACTATGCCAGGGACAGGGGGCCCAATGAGCAGTTCTTC. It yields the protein CASNYARDRGPNEQFF.

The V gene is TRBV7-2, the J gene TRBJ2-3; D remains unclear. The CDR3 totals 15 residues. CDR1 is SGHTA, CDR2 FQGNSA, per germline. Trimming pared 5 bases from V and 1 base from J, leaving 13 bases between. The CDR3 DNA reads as TGTGCCAGCAGCCGGAAAATGACTCGCACAGATACGCAGTATTTT. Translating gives CASSRKMTRTDTQYF. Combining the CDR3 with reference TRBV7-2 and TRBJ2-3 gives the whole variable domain GAGVSQSPSNKVTEKGKDVELRCDPISGHTALYWYRQSLGQGLEFLIYFQGNSAPDKSGLPSDRFSAERTGGSVSTLTIQRTQQEDSAVYLCASSRKMTRTDTQYFGPGTRLTVL.

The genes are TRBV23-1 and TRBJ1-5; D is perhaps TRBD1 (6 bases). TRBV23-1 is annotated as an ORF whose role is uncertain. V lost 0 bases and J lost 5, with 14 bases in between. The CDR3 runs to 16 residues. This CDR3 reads CASSQSPGGRHQPQHF. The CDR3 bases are TGCGCCAGCAGTCAATCCCCCGGGGGCCGCCATCAGCCCCAGCATTTT.

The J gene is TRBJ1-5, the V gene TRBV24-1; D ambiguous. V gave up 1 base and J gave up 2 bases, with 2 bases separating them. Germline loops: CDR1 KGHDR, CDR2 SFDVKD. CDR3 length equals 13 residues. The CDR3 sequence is CATSDFRNQPQHF. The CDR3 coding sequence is TGTGCCACCAGTGATTTTCGCAATCAGCCCCAGCATTTT.

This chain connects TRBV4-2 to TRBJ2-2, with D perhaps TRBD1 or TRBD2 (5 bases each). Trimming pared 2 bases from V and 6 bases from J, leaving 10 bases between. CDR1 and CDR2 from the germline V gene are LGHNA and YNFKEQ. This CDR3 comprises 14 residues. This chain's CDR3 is CASSQPGTSGELFF. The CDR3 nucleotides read TGTGCCAGCAGCCAACCCGGGACGTCCGGGGAGCTGTTTTTT.

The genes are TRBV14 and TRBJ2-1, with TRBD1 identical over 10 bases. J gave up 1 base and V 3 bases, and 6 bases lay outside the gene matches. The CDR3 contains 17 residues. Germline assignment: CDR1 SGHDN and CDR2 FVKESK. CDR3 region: CASSQRRTGGSYNEQFF. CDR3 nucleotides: TGTGCCAGCAGCCAGCGTCGGACAGGGGGATCCTACAATGAGCAGTTCTTC.

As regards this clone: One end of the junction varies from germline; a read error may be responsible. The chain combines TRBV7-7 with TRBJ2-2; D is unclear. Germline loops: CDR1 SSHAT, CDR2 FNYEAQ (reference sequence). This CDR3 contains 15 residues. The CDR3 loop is CASSLTPGYTGELFF. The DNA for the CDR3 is TGTGCTAGCAGCTTAACCCCCGGGTACACCGGGGAGCTGTTTTTT.

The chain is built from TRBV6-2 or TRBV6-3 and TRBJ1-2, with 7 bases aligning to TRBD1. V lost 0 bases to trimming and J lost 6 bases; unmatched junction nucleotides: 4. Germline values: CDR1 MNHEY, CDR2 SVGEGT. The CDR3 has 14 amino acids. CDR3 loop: CASSYSRQGDGYTF. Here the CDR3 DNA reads TGTGCCAGCAGTTACTCACGGCAGGGGGATGGCTACACCTTC.

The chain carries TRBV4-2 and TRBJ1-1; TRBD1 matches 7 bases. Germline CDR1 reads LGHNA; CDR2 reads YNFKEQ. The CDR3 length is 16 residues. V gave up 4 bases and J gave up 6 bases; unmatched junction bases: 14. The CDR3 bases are TGTGCCAGCAGCCCCGTACGACAGGGCTCTTTTCCTGAAGCTTTCTTT. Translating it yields CASSPVRQGSFPEAFF.

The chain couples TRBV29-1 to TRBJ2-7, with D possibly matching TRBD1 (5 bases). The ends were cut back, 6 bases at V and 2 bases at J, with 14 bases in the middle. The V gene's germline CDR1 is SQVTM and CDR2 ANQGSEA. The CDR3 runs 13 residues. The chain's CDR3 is CSVVRDSTYEQYF. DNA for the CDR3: TGCAGCGTCGTCCGCGACAGTACCTACGAGCAGTACTTC.

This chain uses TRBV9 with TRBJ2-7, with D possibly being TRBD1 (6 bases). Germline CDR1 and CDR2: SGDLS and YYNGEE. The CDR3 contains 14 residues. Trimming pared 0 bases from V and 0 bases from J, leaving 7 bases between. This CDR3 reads CASSVEDSSYEQYF. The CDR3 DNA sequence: TGTGCCAGCAGCGTAGAGGACAGCTCCTACGAGCAGTACTTC.

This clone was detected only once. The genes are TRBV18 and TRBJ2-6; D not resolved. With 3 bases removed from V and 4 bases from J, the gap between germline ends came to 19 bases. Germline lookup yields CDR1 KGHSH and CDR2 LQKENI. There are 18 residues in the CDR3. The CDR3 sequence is CASSPDFGRGSGANVLTF. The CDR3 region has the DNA TGTGCCAGCTCACCGGATTTTGGCCGTGGATCGGGGGCCAACGTCCTGACTTTC.